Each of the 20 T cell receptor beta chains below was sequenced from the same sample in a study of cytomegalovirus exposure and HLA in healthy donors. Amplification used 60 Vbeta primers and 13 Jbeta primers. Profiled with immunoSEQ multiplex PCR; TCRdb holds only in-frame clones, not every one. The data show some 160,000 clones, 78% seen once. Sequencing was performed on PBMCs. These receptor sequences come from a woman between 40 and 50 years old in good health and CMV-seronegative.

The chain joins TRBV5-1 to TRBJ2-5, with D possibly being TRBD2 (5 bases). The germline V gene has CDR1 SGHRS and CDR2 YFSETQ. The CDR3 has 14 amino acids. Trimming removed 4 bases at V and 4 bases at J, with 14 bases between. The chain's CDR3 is CASSPLEVRETQYF. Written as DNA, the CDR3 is TGCGCCAGCAGCCCCCTGGAGGTGAGAGAGACCCAGTACTTC.

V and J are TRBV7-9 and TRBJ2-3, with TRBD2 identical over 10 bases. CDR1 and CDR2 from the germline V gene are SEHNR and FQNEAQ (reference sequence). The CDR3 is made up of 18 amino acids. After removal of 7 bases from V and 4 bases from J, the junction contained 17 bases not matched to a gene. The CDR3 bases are TGTGCCAGCACCGCCCGCCAGGGAGCGGGGGGGAGGGCAGATACGCAGTATTTT. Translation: CASTARQGAGGRADTQYF.

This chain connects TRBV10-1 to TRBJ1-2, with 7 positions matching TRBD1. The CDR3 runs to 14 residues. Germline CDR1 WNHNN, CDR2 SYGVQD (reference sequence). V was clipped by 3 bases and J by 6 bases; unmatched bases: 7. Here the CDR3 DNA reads TGCGCCAGCAGTGACCCCCCTGACAGGGATGGCTACACCTTC. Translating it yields CASSDPPDRDGYTF.

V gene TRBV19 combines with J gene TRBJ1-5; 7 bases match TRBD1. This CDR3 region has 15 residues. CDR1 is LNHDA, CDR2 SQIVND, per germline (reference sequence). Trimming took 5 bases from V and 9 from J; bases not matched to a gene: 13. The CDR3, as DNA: TGTGCCAGTAGTCTGGACACAGGGGCCGCCGGGCCCCAGCATTTT. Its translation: CASSLDTGAAGPQHF.

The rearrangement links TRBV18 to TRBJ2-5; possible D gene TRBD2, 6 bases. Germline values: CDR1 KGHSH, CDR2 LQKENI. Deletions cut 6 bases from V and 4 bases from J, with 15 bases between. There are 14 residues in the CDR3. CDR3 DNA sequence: TGTGCCAGCTCTACCACGGACGGGGGAGAGACCCAGTACTTC. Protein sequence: CASSTTDGGETQYF.

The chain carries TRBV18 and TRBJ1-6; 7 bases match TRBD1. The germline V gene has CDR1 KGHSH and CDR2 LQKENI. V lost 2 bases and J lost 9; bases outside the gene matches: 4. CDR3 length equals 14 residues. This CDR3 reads CASSPETGASPLHF. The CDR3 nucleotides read TGTGCCAGCTCACCAGAAACAGGGGCTTCACCCCTCCACTTT. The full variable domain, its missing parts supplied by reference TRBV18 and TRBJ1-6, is NAGVMQNPRHLVRRRGQEARLRCSPMKGHSHVYWYRQLPEEGLKFMVYLQKENIIDESGMPKERFSAEFPKEGPSILRIQQVVRGDSAAYFCASSPETGASPLHFGNGTRLTVT.

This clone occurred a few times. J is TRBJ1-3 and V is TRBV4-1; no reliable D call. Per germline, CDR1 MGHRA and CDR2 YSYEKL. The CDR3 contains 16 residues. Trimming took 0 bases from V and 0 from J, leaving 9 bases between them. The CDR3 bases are TGCGCCAGCAGCCAAGAAGGCGGCAGCTCTGGAAACACCATATATTTT. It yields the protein CASSQEGGSSGNTIYF.

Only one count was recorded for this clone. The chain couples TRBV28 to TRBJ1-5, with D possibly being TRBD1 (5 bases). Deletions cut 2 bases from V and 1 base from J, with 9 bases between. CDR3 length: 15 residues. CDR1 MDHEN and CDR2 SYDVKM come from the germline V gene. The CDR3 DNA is TGTGCCAGCAGTTTAGGAGGGACGAGCAATCAGCCCCAGCATTTT. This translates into CASSLGGTSNQPQHF.

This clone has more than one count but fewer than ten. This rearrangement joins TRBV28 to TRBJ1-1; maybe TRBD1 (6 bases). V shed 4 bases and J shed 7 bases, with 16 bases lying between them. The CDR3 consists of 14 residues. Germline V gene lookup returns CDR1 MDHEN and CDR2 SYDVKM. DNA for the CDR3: TGTGCCAGCAGTTCCGCAGGGGATAGGGGTGAAGCTTTCTTT. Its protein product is CASSSAGDRGEAFF.

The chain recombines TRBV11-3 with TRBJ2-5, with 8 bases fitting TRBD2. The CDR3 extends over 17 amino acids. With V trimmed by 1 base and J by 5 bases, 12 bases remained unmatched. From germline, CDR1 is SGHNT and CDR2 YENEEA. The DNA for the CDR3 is TGTGCCAGCAGCTTAGGGATTGGAGCGGGGGAATGGGAGACCCAGTACTTC. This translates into CASSLGIGAGEWETQYF.

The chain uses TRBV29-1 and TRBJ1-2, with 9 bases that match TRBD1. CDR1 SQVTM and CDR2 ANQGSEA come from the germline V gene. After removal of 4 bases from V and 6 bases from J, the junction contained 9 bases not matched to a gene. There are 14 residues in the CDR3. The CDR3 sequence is CSVVIPGQGDGYTF. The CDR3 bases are TGCAGCGTTGTGATTCCGGGACAGGGTGATGGCTACACCTTC.

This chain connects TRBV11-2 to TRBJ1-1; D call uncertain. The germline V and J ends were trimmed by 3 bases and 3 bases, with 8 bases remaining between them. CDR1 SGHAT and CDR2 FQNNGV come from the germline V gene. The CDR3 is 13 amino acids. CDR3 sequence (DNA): TGTGCCAGCAGCTTTGGCGGGGACACTGAAGCTTTCTTT. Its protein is CASSFGGDTEAFF.

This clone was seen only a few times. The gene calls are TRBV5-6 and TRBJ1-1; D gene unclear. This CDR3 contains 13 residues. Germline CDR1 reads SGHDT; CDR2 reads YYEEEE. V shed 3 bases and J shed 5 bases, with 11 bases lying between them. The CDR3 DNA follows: TGTGCCAGCAGCTCCCTCGCAGGAACTGAAGCTTTCTTT. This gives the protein CASSSLAGTEAFF.

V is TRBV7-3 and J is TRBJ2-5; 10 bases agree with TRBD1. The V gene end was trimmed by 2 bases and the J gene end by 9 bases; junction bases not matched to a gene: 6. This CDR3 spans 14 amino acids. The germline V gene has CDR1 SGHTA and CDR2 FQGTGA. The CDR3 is CASSLGGTGAAQYF. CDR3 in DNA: TGTGCCAGCAGCTTAGGAGGGACAGGGGCGGCCCAGTACTTC.

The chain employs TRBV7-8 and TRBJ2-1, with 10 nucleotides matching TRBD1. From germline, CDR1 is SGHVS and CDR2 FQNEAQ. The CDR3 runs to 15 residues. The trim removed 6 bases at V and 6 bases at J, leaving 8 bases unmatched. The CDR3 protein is CASRQPGQGFNEQFF. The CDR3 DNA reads TGTGCCAGCAGACAACCGGGACAGGGGTTCAATGAGCAGTTCTTC.

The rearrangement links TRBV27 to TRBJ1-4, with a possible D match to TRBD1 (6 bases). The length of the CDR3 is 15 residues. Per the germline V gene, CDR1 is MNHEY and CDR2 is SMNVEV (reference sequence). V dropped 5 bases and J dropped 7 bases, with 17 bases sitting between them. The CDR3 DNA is TGTGCCAGCAGTCTAGGGGGGAGGGGGAGTGAAAAACTGTTTTTT. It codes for CASSLGGRGSEKLFF.

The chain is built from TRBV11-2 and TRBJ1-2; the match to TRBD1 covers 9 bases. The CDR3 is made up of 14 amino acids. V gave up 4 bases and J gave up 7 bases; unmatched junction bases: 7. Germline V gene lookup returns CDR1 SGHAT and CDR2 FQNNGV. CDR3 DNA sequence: TGTGCCAGCAGCTCCGCCGGGACAGGGCTTGGCTACACCTTC. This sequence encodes CASSSAGTGLGYTF.

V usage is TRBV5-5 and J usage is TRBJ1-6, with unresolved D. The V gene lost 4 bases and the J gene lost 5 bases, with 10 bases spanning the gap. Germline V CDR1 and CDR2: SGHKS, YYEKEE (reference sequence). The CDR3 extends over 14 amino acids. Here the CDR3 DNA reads TGTGCCAGCAGCCTGGGAGGCGATAATTCACCCCTCCACTTT. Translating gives CASSLGGDNSPLHF. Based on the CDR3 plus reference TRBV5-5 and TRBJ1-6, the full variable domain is DAGVTQSPTHLIKTRGQQVTLRCSPISGHKSVSWYQQVLGQGPQFIFQYYEKEERGRGNFPDRFSARQFPNYSSELNVNALLLGDSALYLCASSLGGDNSPLHFGNGTRLTVT.

The DNA of the CDR3 is TGTGCCAGCAGCCCCCCAGGGAAGGAGACCCAGTACTTC. This translates into CASSPPGKETQYF. The chain is built from TRBV7-9 and TRBJ2-5, with TRBD1 as a possible D gene (5 bases). V was clipped by 5 bases and J by 5 bases, with 12 bases between them. The germline V gene encodes CDR1 SEHNR and CDR2 FQNEAQ (reference sequence). The CDR3 is made up of 13 amino acids.

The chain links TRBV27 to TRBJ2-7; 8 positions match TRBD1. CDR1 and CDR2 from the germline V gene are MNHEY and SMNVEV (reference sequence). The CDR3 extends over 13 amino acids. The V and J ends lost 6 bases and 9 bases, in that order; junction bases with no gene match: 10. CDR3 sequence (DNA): TGTGCCAGCAGGGAGACAGGGGTTTTTGGGCAGTACTTC. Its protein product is CASRETGVFGQYF.